The rows below give T cell receptor beta chains drawn from one sample of a study of T cells in Graves' hyperthyroidism and ophthalmopathy. One entry per CDR3 protein results from TCRdb running MiXCR on the multiplex PCR reads. Seen here are 300,000 to 450,000 distinct CDR3 sequences, roughly 25% observed once, and the top ten hold roughly 70%. The sample consisted of blood. The receptors stem from a man aged 45 to 65 with Graves' hyperthyroidism. Both conserved end residues are part of each CDR3. D genes are given only for firm matches. For some rows the clone size is stated as once, few or many, or as a class when expanded; others skip it.

TRBJ2-7 14 many TRBV10-3 . CAIKWTDSSYEQYF TGTGCCATCAAATGGACGGATAGCTCCTACGAGCAGTACTTC
TRBJ1-2 11 few TRBV7-9 . CASSLDYGYTF TGTGCCAGCAGTCTGGACTATGGCTACACCTTC
TRBJ2-3 15 few TRBV15 TRBD1 CATSSGQGVTDTQYF TGTGCCACCAGCAGTGGACAGGGGGTCACAGATACGCAGTATTTT
TRBJ2-7 13 many TRBV12-3/TRBV12-4 TRBD2 CASSPDGGGEQYF TGTGCCAGCAGTCCGGACGGCGGGGGCGAGCAGTACTTC
TRBJ1-2 13 . TRBV29-1 . CSVKLDKSYGYTF TGCAGCGTTAAACTCGACAAAAGCTATGGCTACACCTTC
TRBJ2-3 16 . TRBV7-9 TRBD2 CASSRGTSGGGDTQYF TGTGCCAGCAGCCGGGGGACTAGCGGGGGTGGAGATACGCAGTATTTT
TRBJ2-7 13 few TRBV5-5 . CASSHRHSCEQYF TGTGCCAGCAGCCACAGACACTCCTGCGAGCAGTACTTC
TRBJ2-7 17 . TRBV2 TRBD2 CASSNSGGADHSYEQYF TGTGCCAGCAGCAATTCGGGGGGAGCGGACCACTCCTACGAGCAGTACTTC
TRBJ2-1 16 many TRBV3-1 . CASSQVVAELYNEQFF TGTGCCAGCAGCCAAGTTGTAGCGGAGCTCTACAATGAGCAGTTCTTC
TRBJ2-1 12 . TRBV6-1 . CASGESHNEQFF TGTGCCAGCGGGGAGTCCCACAATGAGCAGTTCTTC
TRBJ2-3 16 . TRBV24-1 TRBD1 CATSDLRDRGADTQYF TGTGCCACCAGTGATTTAAGGGACAGGGGCGCAGATACGCAGTATTTT
TRBJ2-7 13 few TRBV6-1 TRBD2 CASSQSGSHEQYF TGTGCCAGCAGTCAAAGCGGGAGCCACGAGCAGTACTTC
TRBJ2-3 14 . TRBV20-1 . CSARGTFSTDTQYF TGCAGTGCTAGAGGAACATTTAGCACAGATACGCAGTATTTT